A single sample is the source of the 2 T cell receptor beta chains below, sequenced in a study of cytomegalovirus exposure and HLA in healthy donors. The PCR contained 60 Vbeta and 13 Jbeta primers. Clones were sequenced by immunoSEQ multiplex PCR, and TCRdb holds only the in-frame ones, with some missing. The sample comprises roughly 190,000 clones, 82% of which are singletons, and about 0.78% rests with the top ten. The sequenced sample was PBMCs. These receptors were collected from a woman aged 18-29 years in good health and CMV-seronegative.

The V and J genes are TRBV9 and TRBJ2-2, with 7 bases matching TRBD1. In germline, CDR1 is SGDLS, CDR2 YYNGEE. V was pared by 2 bases and J by 1 base, with 5 bases of the junction left unmatched. This CDR3 contains 16 residues. The CDR3 reads CASSVRGSENTGELFF. The CDR3, as DNA: TGTGCCAGCAGCGTCAGGGGGTCCGAGAACACCGGGGAGCTGTTTTTT.

This chain connects TRBV18 to TRBJ1-4; 10 bases agree with TRBD1. Trimming at V came to 8 bases and at J to 10 bases, leaving 10 bases not matched to a gene. The CDR3 is 14 residues long. Germline CDR1 is KGHSH and CDR2 is LQKENI. The CDR3, as DNA: TGTGCCAGCACAAAGGGACAGGGGATTGCAAAACTGTTTTTT. Encoded protein: CASTKGQGIAKLFF.